This T cell receptor beta chain originates from a study of shared clonotypes between healthy human individuals. Produced via immunoSEQ multiplex PCR; TCRdb's table is partial and in-frame only. The sample gives a few million clones, around 93% of which show up once; about 1.7% is in the top ten. Naive-designated CD8 cells lacked CD45RO, were positively enriched for CCR7, and omitted terminally differentiated effector memory CD45RA+ cells. Looked up from germline, CDR1 is SGHNT and CDR2 is YYREEE (reference sequence). The CDR3 runs to 17 residues. J was trimmed by 3 bases and V by 4 bases; bases with no gene match: 14.

This receptor was taken from a man younger than 35 in good health. Some clones in this sample may be carry-over from other donors' samples. The chain couples TRBV5-4 to TRBJ2-7; 9 bases are shared with TRBD2. Sequenced: naive CD8+ T cells from PBMCs. The CDR3 region has the DNA TGTGCCAGCAGCCCTCCAGTAGGTAGCGGGAGTCACTACGAGCAGTACTTC. Translated, it gives CASSPPVGSGSHYEQYF.